Below, 18 T cell receptor beta chains from the same sample are listed, as sequenced in a study of blood T cell repertoires in COVID-19. Libraries were prepared by immunoSEQ multiplex PCR; TCRdb keeps only in-frame clonotypes and omits some of them. The sample yields a few hundred thousand clones, 75% to 90% seen once. Sequenced sample: peripheral blood. The receptors come from a man between 18 and 29 years old with active or convalescent COVID-19.

The chain couples TRBV4-1 to TRBJ2-7; 8 nucleotides line up with TRBD2. The germline V gene has CDR1 MGHRA and CDR2 YSYEKL. V lost 4 bases, J lost 5 bases, and 16 bases stayed unmatched. CDR3 size: 17 residues. The CDR3 nucleotides are TGCGCCAGCAGCCTCTTCCGGGGGGGTAGGAGGGAAAACGAGCAGTACTTC. Protein product: CASSLFRGGRRENEQYF.

The chain couples TRBV6-6 to TRBJ1-5, with 8 bases that match TRBD1. CDR1 is MNHNY, CDR2 SVGAGI, per germline (reference sequence). The J segment lost 0 bases and the V segment lost 6 bases, leaving 7 bases of the junction unmatched. The CDR3 is 16 residues long. CDR3 sequence: CASRYARGHSNQPQHF. CDR3 in DNA: TGTGCCAGCAGGTATGCCAGGGGGCATAGCAATCAGCCCCAGCATTTT.

J is TRBJ2-7 and V is TRBV10-3; TRBD2 might be the D (6 bases). The V end was cut by 5 bases, the J end by 0 bases, with 14 bases between. In germline, CDR1 is ENHRY, CDR2 SYGVKD. The CDR3 is 15 amino acids. CDR3 sequence: CAISPGTSSSYEQYF. Written as DNA, the CDR3 is TGTGCCATCAGTCCCGGGACTTCTAGCTCCTACGAGCAGTACTTC.

The chain's CDR3 is CASSFGQTPNTGELFF. The CDR3 DNA is TGCGCCAGCAGCTTCGGACAGACTCCGAACACCGGGGAGCTGTTTTTT. The chain combines TRBV5-1 with TRBJ2-2; a weak D match, TRBD1 (6 bases). Trimming pared 2 bases from V and 0 bases from J, leaving 11 bases between. Germline V lookup: CDR1 SGHRS, CDR2 YFSETQ. CDR3 length equals 16 residues.

The chain links TRBV28 to TRBJ1-2; TRBD1 matches 7 bases. The CDR3 extends over 16 amino acids. J lost 2 bases, V lost 2 bases, and 8 bases had no gene match. CDR1 and CDR2 from the germline V gene are MDHEN and SYDVKM. In DNA, the CDR3 is TGTGCCAGCAGTTTAGGTCGGACAGGCAAAAACTATGGCTACACCTTC. Translating gives CASSLGRTGKNYGYTF.

The chain carries TRBV9 and TRBJ2-5; D may be TRBD1 (5 bases). The germline gives CDR1 SGDLS, CDR2 YYNGEE. Trimming shortened V by 0 bases and J by 0 bases, and 12 bases separated the two germline ends. The CDR3 is 16 amino acids. The CDR3 sequence is CASSVGGSQYQETQYF. In nucleotides, the CDR3 is TGTGCCAGCAGCGTAGGGGGCAGCCAGTACCAAGAGACCCAGTACTTC.

This chain connects TRBV12-3 or TRBV12-4 to TRBJ2-3; the D is unclear. The CDR3 is 12 amino acids. The V and J ends lost 7 bases and 2 bases respectively, with 7 bases between them. CDR3 residues: CASNPNTDTQYF. In nucleotides, the CDR3 is TGTGCCAGCAACCCTAACACAGATACGCAGTATTTT.

V gene TRBV5-1 combines with J gene TRBJ2-7, with 10 bases aligning to TRBD2. This CDR3 region has 15 residues. Germline CDR1 reads SGHRS; CDR2 reads YFSETQ. After removal of 5 bases from V and 3 bases from J, the junction contained 8 bases not matched to a gene. CDR3 in amino acids: CASRPQLAGSYEQYF. The CDR3 coding sequence is TGCGCCAGCAGACCTCAACTAGCGGGGAGCTACGAGCAGTACTTC.

The V and J genes are TRBV6-5 and TRBJ1-4; 9 bases match TRBD1. The V gene's germline CDR1 is MNHEY and CDR2 SVGAGI. The CDR3 spans 15 residues. Losses at the gene ends were 2 bases for V and 8 bases for J; bases not matched to a gene: 6. Written as DNA, the CDR3 is TGTGCCAGCAGTTACCTGGACAGGGGTTGGGAAAAACTGTTTTTT. As protein: CASSYLDRGWEKLFF.

CDR3: CASCETGLNTEAFF. As DNA, the CDR3 is TGTGCCAGCTGCGAGACAGGGCTGAACACTGAAGCTTTCTTT. The chain carries TRBV28 and TRBJ1-1; 7 bases align to TRBD1. Germline V gene lookup returns CDR1 MDHEN and CDR2 SYDVKM. The ends lost 8 bases at V and 0 bases at J; junction bases unmatched: 6. CDR3 length: 14 amino acids.

This sequence joins TRBV3-1 (or the pseudogene TRBV3-2) and TRBJ2-5; D perhaps matches TRBD1 (6 bases). The CDR3 covers 15 residues. V shed 8 bases and J shed 1 base, with 17 bases lying between them. CDR1 is LGHDT, CDR2 YNNKEL, per germline (reference sequence). For the CDR3, the DNA is TGTGCCAGCGGCATCGGGACAATGATCCAAGAGACCCAGTACTTC. Translation: CASGIGTMIQETQYF.

The rearrangement links TRBV5-1 to TRBJ2-7, with D unclear. V was trimmed by 5 bases and J by 3 bases, leaving 9 bases between them. Germline V gene sequence: CDR1 SGHRS, CDR2 YFSETQ. The CDR3 contains 12 residues. This chain's CDR3 is CASRGPLYEQYF. CDR3 DNA: TGCGCCAGCAGGGGCCCACTCTACGAGCAGTACTTC.

The genes are TRBV19 and TRBJ2-2; tentative D call: TRBD1 (5 bases). Germline CDR1 LNHDA, CDR2 SQIVND (reference sequence). This CDR3 region has 16 residues. Trimming took off 4 bases at V and 8 bases at J, with 20 bases between the two ends. This chain's CDR3 is CASSRPPGRAFGELFF. CDR3 coding DNA: TGTGCCAGTAGTAGGCCGCCCGGCAGGGCGTTTGGGGAGCTGTTTTTT.

The chain combines TRBV4-1 with TRBJ2-7; D may be TRBD2 (6 bases). Germline V lookup: CDR1 MGHRA, CDR2 YSYEKL. Trimming took 1 base from V and 4 from J, leaving 8 bases between them. The CDR3 has 13 residues. In nucleotides, the CDR3 is TGCGCCAGCAGCCAAGTTGGACTATACGAGCAGTACTTC. This translates into CASSQVGLYEQYF.

V usage is TRBV6-2 or TRBV6-3 and J usage is TRBJ2-5, with 10 bases lining up with TRBD2. V was clipped by 6 bases and J by 5 bases; unmatched bases: 9. CDR3 length: 15 residues. Germline V gene lookup returns CDR1 MNHEY and CDR2 SVGEGT. CDR3 protein: CASSRGLAAIETQYF. CDR3 DNA sequence: TGTGCCAGCAGCAGAGGACTAGCGGCGATTGAGACCCAGTACTTC.

The rearrangement uses TRBV11-2 and TRBJ1-2; D unclear. Deletions cut 0 bases from V and 6 bases from J, with 14 bases between. Germline CDR1 is SGHAT and CDR2 is FQNNGV. This CDR3 has 15 amino acids. CDR3: CASSLETSGFNGYTF. The CDR3 DNA is TGTGCCAGCAGCTTAGAAACGTCGGGTTTTAATGGCTACACCTTC.

Here the CDR3 reads CASGLVLDEQYF. For the CDR3, the DNA is TGTGCTAGTGGTTTGGTACTGGACGAGCAGTACTTC. The chain couples TRBV12-5 to TRBJ2-7, with no clear D. The germline V gene encodes CDR1 LGHNT and CDR2 FRNRAP. The CDR3 has 12 amino acids. V lost 0 bases and J lost 5, with 5 bases in between.

V is TRBV5-1 and J is TRBJ1-2, with D perhaps TRBD1 (5 bases). Germline V lookup: CDR1 SGHRS, CDR2 YFSETQ. V lost 0 bases, J lost 4 bases, and 10 bases lay in between. The CDR3 has 14 residues. CDR3 amino acids: CASSLETASYGYTF. The CDR3, as DNA: TGCGCCAGCAGCTTGGAGACAGCCTCCTATGGCTACACCTTC.